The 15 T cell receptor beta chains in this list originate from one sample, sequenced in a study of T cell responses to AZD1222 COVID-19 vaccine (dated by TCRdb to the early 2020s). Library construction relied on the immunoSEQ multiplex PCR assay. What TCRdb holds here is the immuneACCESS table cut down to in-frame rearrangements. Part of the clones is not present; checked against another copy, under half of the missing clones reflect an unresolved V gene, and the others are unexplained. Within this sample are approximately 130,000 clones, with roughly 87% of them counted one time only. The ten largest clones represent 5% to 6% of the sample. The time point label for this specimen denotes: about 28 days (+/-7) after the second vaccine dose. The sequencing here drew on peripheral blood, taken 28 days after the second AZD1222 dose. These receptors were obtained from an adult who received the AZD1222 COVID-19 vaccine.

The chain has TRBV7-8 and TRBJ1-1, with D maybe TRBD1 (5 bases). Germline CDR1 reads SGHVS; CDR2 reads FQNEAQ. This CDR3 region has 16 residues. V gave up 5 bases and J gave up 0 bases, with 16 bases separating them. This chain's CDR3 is CASSPQTVAMNTEAFF. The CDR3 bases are TGTGCCAGCAGCCCGCAGACAGTCGCAATGAACACTGAAGCTTTCTTT.

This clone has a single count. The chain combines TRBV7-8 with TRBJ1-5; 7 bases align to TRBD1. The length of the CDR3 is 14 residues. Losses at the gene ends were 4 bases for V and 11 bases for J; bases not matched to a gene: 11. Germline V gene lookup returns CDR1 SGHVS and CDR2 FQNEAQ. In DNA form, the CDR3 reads TGTGCCAGCAGCTCCGGGACAGCCTTCGGGGCCCAGCATTTT. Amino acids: CASSSGTAFGAQHF.

The DNA of the CDR3 is TGTGCCAGCAGTCCTGGGGGGAGGGTGTACGAGCAGTACTTC. Its protein product is CASSPGGRVYEQYF. The chain combines TRBV28 with TRBJ2-7, with 7 bases aligning to TRBD2. Germline CDR1 reads MDHEN; CDR2 reads SYDVKM. The CDR3 has 14 residues. V shed 5 bases and J 4 bases; nucleotides not matched to a gene: 8. Complete variable domain (other parts from reference TRBV28 and TRBJ2-7): DVKVTQSSRYLVKRTGEKVFLECVQDMDHENMFWYRQDPGLGLRLIYFSYDVKMKEKGDIPEGYSVSREKKERFSLILESASTNQTSMYLCASSPGGRVYEQYFGPGTRLTVT.

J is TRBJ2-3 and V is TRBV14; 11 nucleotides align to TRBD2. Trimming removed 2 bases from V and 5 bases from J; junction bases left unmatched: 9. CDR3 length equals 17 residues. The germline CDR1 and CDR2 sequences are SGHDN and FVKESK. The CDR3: CASSQRISGRARDTQYF. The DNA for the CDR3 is TGTGCCAGCAGCCAACGGATTAGCGGGAGGGCCAGAGATACGCAGTATTTT.

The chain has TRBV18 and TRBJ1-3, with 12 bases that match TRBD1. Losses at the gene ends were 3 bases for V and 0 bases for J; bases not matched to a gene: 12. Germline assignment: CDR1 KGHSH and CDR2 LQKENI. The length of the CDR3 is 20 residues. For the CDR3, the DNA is TGTGCCAGCTCACCTTACCGGGACAGGGGGCCCCAAGACTCTGGAAACACCATATATTTT. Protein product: CASSPYRDRGPQDSGNTIYF.

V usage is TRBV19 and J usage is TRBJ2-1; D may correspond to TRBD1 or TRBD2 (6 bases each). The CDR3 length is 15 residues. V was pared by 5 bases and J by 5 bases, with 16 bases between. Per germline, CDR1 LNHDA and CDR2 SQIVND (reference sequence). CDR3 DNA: TGTGCCAGTAGTTCGCTGGGGGCGGGAAACAATGAGCAGTTCTTC. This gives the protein CASSSLGAGNNEQFF.

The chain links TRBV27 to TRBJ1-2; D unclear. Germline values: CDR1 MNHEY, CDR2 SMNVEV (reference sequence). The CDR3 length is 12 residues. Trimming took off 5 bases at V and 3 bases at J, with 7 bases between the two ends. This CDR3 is CASSLPYYGYTF. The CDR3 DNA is TGTGCCAGCAGTCTACCCTACTATGGCTACACCTTC.

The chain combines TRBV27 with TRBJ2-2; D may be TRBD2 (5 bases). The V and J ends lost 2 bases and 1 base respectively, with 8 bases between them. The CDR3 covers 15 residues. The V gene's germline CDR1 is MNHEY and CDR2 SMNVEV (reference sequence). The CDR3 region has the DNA TGTGCCAGCAGTTTAGACTATTTGAACACCGGGGAGCTGTTTTTT. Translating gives CASSLDYLNTGELFF.

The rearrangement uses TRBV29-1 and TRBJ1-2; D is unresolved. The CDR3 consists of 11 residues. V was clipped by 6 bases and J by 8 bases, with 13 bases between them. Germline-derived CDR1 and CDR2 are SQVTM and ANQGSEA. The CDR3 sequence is CSVSNSGGYTF. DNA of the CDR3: TGCAGCGTCTCCAACAGCGGCGGCTACACCTTC.

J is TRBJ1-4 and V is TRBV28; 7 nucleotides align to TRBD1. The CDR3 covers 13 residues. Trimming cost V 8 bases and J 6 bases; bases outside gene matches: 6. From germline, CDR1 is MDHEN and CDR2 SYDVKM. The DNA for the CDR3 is TGTGCCAGCCAATCAGGACAGGATGAAAAACTGTTTTTT. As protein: CASQSGQDEKLFF.

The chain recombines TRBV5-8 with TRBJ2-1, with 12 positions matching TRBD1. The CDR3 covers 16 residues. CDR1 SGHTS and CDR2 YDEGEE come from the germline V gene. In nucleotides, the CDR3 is TGTGGGGGGACAGGGGGCAGGGATTGGTCCTACAATGAGCAGTTCTTC. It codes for CGGTGGRDWSYNEQFF.

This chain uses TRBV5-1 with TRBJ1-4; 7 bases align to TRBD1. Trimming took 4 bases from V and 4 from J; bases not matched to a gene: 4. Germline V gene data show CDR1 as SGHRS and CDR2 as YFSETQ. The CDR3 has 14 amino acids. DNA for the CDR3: TGCGCCAGCAGCGCCAGGACAGGTAATGAAAAACTGTTTTTT. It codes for CASSARTGNEKLFF.

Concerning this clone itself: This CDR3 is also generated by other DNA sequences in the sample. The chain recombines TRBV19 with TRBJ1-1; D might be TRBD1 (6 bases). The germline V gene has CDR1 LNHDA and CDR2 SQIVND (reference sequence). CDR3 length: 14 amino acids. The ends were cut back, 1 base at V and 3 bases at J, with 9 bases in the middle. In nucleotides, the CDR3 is TGTGCCAGTAGTATAGGTCAGGGGTACACTGAAGCTTTCTTT. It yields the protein CASSIGQGYTEAFF.

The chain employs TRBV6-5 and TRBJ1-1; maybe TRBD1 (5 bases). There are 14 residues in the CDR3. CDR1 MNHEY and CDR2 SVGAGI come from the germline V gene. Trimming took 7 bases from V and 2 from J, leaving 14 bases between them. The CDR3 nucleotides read TGTGCCAGCATGCGACAGAGACACAACACTGAAGCTTTCTTT. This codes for CASMRQRHNTEAFF.

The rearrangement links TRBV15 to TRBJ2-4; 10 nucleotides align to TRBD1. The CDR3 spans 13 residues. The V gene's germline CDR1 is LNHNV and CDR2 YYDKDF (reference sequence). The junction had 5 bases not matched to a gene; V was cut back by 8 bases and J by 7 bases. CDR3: CATGKDRGNIQYF. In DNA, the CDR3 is TGTGCCACCGGGAAGGACAGGGGGAACATTCAGTACTTC.